The clone carrying this TCR beta chain has only one observation. This specimen comes from a study of blood T cell repertoires in COVID-19. Across the study: Both acute and convalescent COVID-19 samples were obtained from the United States, Italy and Spain. Sample material is recorded as cDNA or gDNA derived from T cells, B-cell-depleted T cells, or PBMCs.

Sequencing used immunoSEQ multiplex PCR; TCRdb keeps in-frame clones, though not all of them. This table holds about 58,000 clones, approximately 83% found once. The sequence derives from a man of 80 years or more with COVID-19, enrolled during active disease. Source material: peripheral blood.

The CDR3 spells CASSSVGTGNQPQHF. The CDR3 DNA follows: TGTGCCAGCAGCTCGGTCGGGACAGGGAATCAGCCCCAGCATTTT. The V call is TRBV5-5, the J call TRBJ1-5, with 9 nucleotides matching TRBD1. Looked up from germline, CDR1 is SGHKS and CDR2 is YYEKEE (reference sequence). The CDR3 is 15 residues long. Trimming removed 3 bases from V and 4 bases from J; junction bases left unmatched: 5.